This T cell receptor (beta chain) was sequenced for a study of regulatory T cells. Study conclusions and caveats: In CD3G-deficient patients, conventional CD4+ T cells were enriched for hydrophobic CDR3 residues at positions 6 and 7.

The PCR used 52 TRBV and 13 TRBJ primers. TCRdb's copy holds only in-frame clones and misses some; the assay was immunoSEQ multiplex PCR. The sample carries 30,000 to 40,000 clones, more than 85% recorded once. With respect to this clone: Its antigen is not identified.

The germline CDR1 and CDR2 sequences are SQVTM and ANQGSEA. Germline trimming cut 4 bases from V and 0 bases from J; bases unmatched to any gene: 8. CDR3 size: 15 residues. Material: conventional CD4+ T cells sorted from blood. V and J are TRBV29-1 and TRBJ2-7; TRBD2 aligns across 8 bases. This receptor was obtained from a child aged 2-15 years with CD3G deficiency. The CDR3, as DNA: TGCAGCGTTGCCATACGGGGGGGAACCTCCTACGAGCAGTACTTC. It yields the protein CSVAIRGGTSYEQYF.